This record concerns one TCR beta chain sequence. The data originate from a study of T cell responses to AZD1222 COVID-19 vaccine. Germline CDR1 LGHDT, CDR2 YNNKEL (reference sequence). The V end lost 2 bases, the J end lost 1 base, and 20 bases lay between the germline ends. CDR3 length: 18 residues. The repertoire was sequenced with immunoSEQ multiplex PCR; TCRdb's copy has only in-frame clones and lacks some. The data hold about 140,000 clones, with less than 95% observed a single time. This sample comprised peripheral blood, obtained on day 0 of AZD1222 vaccination. This chain connects TRBV3-1 (or the pseudogene TRBV3-2) to TRBJ1-1, with a possible D match to TRBD1 (6 bases). The receptor comes from an adult in good health. The CDR3 DNA follows: TGTGCCAGCAGCCAATATGGCTCGACCGGACAGCCGAACACTGAAGCTTTCTTT. Translation: CASSQYGSTGQPNTEAFF.